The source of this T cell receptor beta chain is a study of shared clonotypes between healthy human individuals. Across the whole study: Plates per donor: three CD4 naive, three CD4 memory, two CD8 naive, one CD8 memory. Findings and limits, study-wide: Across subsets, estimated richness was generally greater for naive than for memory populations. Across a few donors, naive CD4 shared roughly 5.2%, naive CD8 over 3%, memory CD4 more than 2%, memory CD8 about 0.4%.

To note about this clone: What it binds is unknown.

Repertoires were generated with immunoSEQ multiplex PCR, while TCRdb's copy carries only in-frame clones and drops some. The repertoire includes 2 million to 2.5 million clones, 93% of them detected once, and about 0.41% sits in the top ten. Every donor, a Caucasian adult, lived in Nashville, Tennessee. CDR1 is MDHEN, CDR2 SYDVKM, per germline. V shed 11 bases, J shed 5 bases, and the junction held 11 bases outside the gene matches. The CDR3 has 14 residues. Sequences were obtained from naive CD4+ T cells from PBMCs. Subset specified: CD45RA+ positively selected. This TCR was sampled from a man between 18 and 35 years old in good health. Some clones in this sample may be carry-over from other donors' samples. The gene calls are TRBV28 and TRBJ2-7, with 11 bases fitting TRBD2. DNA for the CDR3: TGTGCCTCGCACAGTAGCGGGAGGGCCGACGAGCAGTACTTC. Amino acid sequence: CASHSSGRADEQYF.